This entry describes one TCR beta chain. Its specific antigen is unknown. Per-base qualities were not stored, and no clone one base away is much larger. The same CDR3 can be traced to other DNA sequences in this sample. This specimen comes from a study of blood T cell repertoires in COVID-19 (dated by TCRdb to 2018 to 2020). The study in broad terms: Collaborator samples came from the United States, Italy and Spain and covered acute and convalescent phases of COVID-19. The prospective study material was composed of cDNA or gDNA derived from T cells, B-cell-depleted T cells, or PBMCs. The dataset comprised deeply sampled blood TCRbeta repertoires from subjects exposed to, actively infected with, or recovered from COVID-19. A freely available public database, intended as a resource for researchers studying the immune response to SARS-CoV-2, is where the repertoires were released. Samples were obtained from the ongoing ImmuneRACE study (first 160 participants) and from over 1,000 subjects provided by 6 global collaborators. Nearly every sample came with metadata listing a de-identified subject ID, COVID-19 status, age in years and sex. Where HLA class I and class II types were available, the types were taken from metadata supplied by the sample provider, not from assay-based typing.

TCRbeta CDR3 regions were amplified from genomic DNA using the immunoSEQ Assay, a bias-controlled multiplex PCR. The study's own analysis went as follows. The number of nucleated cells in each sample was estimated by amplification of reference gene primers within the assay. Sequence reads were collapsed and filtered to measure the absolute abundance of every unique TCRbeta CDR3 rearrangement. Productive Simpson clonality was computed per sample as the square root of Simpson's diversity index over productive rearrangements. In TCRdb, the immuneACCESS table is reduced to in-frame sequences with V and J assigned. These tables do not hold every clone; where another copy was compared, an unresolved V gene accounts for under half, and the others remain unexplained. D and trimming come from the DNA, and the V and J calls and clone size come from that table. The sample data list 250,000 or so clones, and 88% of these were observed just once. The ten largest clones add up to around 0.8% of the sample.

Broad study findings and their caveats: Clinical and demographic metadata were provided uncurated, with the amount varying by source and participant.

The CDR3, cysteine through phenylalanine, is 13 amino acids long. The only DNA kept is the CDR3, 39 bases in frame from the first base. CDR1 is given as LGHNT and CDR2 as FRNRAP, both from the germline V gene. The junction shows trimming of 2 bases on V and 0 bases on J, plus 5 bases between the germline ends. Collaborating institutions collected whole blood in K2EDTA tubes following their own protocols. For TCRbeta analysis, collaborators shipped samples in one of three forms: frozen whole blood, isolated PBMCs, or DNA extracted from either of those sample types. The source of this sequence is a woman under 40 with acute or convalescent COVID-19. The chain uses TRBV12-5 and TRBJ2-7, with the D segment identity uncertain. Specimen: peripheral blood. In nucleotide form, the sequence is TGTGCTAGTGGTTTGAGCCTCTCCTACGAGCAGTACTTC. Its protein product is CASGLSLSYEQYF. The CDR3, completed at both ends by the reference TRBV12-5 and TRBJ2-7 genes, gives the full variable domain DARVTQTPRHKVTEMGQEVTMRCQPILGHNTVFWYRQTMMQGLELLAYFRNRAPLDDSGMPKDRFSAEMPDATLATLKIQPSEPRDSAVYFCASGLSLSYEQYFGPGTRLTVT.